Listed below are T cell receptor beta chains from one sample, sequenced in a study of blood T cell repertoires in COVID-19. The method was immunoSEQ multiplex PCR; TCRdb's version includes in-frame clones alone and lacks a portion of them. The sample holds 170,000 or so clones, 70% to 90% seen once. Material for sequencing was peripheral blood. Receptor source: a man aged 50-59 years with active or convalescent COVID-19. Each CDR3 is given with its conserved first and last residue. A D gene is named only where the DNA matches it firmly. Clone size is stated in some rows and not others, as once, few, many or a class when expanded.

V,size,D,J,CDR3,DNA
TRBV28,NA,TRBD2,TRBJ2-7,CASSPGTSVLGEQYF,TGTGCCAGCAGTCCCGGGACTAGCGTTCTCGGCGAGCAGTACTTC
TRBV2,NA,TRBD1,TRBJ1-2,CASRKTGWKHTF,TGTGCCAGCAGAAAGACAGGGTGGAAGCACACCTTC
TRBV7-2,NA,NA,TRBJ2-3,CASSSDIAQYF,TGTGCCAGCAGCTCCGACATCGCGCAGTATTTT
TRBV11-2,NA,NA,TRBJ2-3,CASKVRVTDTQYF,TGTGCCAGCAAGGTCCGGGTCACAGATACGCAGTATTTT
TRBV6-5,NA,NA,TRBJ2-6,CASSSTVSGANVLTF,TGTGCCAGCAGTTCTACTGTCTCTGGGGCCAACGTCCTGACTTTC
TRBV19,NA,NA,TRBJ1-1,CASSSAPGNTEAFF,TGTGCCAGTAGTTCCGCCCCCGGGAACACTGAAGCTTTCTTT
TRBV11-3,NA,TRBD2,TRBJ2-7,CASSPGLAADREQYF,TGTGCCAGCAGCCCGGGACTAGCGGCAGACCGCGAGCAGTACTTC
TRBV18,NA,TRBD2,TRBJ2-1,CASSPSGPSYNEQFF,TGTGCCAGCTCGCCTAGCGGACCTTCCTACAATGAGCAGTTCTTC
TRBV5-5,NA,NA,TRBJ1-1,CASSFSTGNTEAFF,TGTGCCAGCAGCTTCTCGACAGGGAACACTGAAGCTTTCTTT
TRBV5-6,NA,TRBD1,TRBJ1-1,CASSLVSGGRTEAFF,TGTGCCAGCAGCTTGGTCTCAGGGGGCCGGACTGAAGCTTTCTTT
TRBV3-1/TRBV3-2,NA,NA,TRBJ2-5,CASSQDRSGSWTQYF,TGTGCCAGCAGCCAAGATCGGTCAGGGTCCTGGACCCAGTACTTC
TRBV4-2,NA,TRBD1,TRBJ1-2,CASSQVLGGVIGYTF,TGTGCCAGCAGCCAAGTTCTAGGGGGCGTTATTGGCTACACCTTC
TRBV5-1,NA,NA,TRBJ1-2,CASSDTTGVGYTF,TGCGCCAGCAGTGACACGACGGGGGTTGGCTACACCTTC
TRBV7-2,NA,TRBD2,TRBJ2-7,CASNWGGSYEQYF,TGTGCCAGCAATTGGGGGGGGTCCTACGAGCAGTACTTC
TRBV3-1/TRBV3-2,NA,NA,TRBJ2-5,CASLLQGVQETQYF,TGTGCCAGCTTACTCCAGGGTGTCCAAGAGACCCAGTACTTC
TRBV21-1,NA,NA,TRBJ2-3,CASSKGGLAAERSTDTQYF,TGTGCCAGCAGCAAAGGGGGGCTAGCGGCCGAGAGGAGCACAGATACGCAGTATTTT
TRBV12-3/TRBV12-4,NA,NA,TRBJ1-6,CASSLIGNSPLHF,TGTGCCAGCAGTTTAATCGGTAATTCACCCCTCCACTTT
TRBV27,NA,TRBD2,TRBJ2-1,CASSPHGTSGGNEQFF,TGTGCCAGCAGCCCTCATGGGACTAGCGGGGGGAATGAGCAGTTCTTC
TRBV14,NA,NA,TRBJ1-6,CASSQVLRSPLHF,TGTGCCAGCAGCCAAGTGCTACGGTCACCCCTCCACTTT
TRBV30,once,NA,TRBJ2-5,CAWSVLSGMKWETQYF,TGTGCCTGGAGTGTACTGTCAGGGATGAAGTGGGAGACCCAGTACTTC
TRBV2,few,NA,TRBJ1-1,CASSEPTGRGTEAFF,TGTGCCAGCAGTGAGCCTACAGGGAGGGGAACTGAAGCTTTCTTT
TRBV3-1/TRBV3-2,NA,TRBD2,TRBJ2-3,CASSRTSDPDTQYF,TGTGCCAGCAGCCGGACTAGCGACCCAGATACGCAGTATTTT
TRBV28,NA,NA,TRBJ1-6,CASRERYNSPLHF,TGTGCCAGTAGGGAGAGATATAATTCACCCCTCCACTTT
TRBV11-3,NA,TRBD2,TRBJ2-5,CASSTGTSVYQETQYF,TGTGCCAGCAGCACGGGGACTAGCGTATACCAAGAGACCCAGTACTTC
TRBV6-2/TRBV6-3,NA,NA,TRBJ2-7,CASTPVGAVYEQYF,TGTGCCAGCACCCCGGTAGGGGCTGTCTACGAGCAGTACTTC
TRBV21-1,once,NA,TRBJ2-1,CASSKVDRLQREGFNEQFF,TGTGCCAGCAGCAAAGTAGATCGGTTGCAGCGGGAGGGCTTTAATGAGCAGTTCTTC
TRBV19,NA,NA,TRBJ2-7,CASSIRRSGEKYEQYF,TGTGCCAGTAGTATAAGGAGGTCAGGGGAAAAATACGAGCAGTACTTC
TRBV6-5,NA,NA,TRBJ1-5,CASSYGQYNQPQHF,TGTGCCAGCAGTTACGGGCAGTACAATCAGCCCCAGCATTTT
TRBV12-3/TRBV12-4,NA,NA,TRBJ1-5,CASSLGGDQPQHF,TGTGCCAGCAGTTTAGGGGGGGACCAGCCCCAGCATTTT
TRBV6-5,NA,NA,TRBJ2-7,CASTQNLEQYF,TGTGCCAGCACTCAAAACCTAGAGCAGTACTTC
TRBV4-2,NA,TRBD1,TRBJ1-1,CASSQGDRGLTEAFF,TGTGCCAGCAGCCAGGGTGACAGGGGGCTCACTGAAGCTTTCTTT
TRBV9,NA,NA,TRBJ2-3,CASSVIAATSTDTQYF,TGTGCCAGCAGCGTGATAGCAGCTACTAGCACAGATACGCAGTATTTT
TRBV7-9,NA,NA,TRBJ1-5,CASSPSGWLSNQPQHF,TGTGCCAGCAGCCCCTCGGGATGGCTTAGCAATCAGCCCCAGCATTTT
TRBV7-2,once,NA,TRBJ1-4,CASSLDQTYEKLFF,TGTGCCAGCAGCTTAGATCAAACATATGAAAAACTGTTTTTT
TRBV6-1,NA,TRBD1,TRBJ1-5,CASSVGTDQPQHF,TGTGCCAGCAGTGTGGGGACAGATCAGCCCCAGCATTTT
TRBV21-1,NA,NA,TRBJ1-5,CASSKRSGERDQPQHF,TGTGCCAGCAGCAAACGCTCAGGGGAAAGGGATCAGCCCCAGCATTTT
TRBV21-1,NA,NA,TRBJ2-7,CASSKQSNGFAAGDEQYF,TGTGCCAGCAGCAAACAAAGTAACGGGTTTGCTGCGGGGGACGAGCAGTACTTC
TRBV7-2,NA,TRBD2,TRBJ2-1,CASSLGTSGGLDEQFF,TGTGCCAGCAGCTTAGGAACTAGCGGGGGGCTCGATGAGCAGTTCTTC
TRBV24-1,NA,NA,TRBJ1-2,CATSEQGTQGYTF,TGTGCCACCAGTGAACAGGGAACTCAGGGCTACACCTTC
TRBV5-5,NA,TRBD2,TRBJ2-5,CASSPPRGLAGEETQYF,TGTGCCAGCAGCCCTCCCCGCGGACTAGCGGGGGAAGAGACCCAGTACTTC
TRBV6-5,NA,NA,TRBJ1-1,CASREKMNTEAFF,TGTGCCAGCAGGGAGAAAATGAACACTGAAGCTTTCTTT